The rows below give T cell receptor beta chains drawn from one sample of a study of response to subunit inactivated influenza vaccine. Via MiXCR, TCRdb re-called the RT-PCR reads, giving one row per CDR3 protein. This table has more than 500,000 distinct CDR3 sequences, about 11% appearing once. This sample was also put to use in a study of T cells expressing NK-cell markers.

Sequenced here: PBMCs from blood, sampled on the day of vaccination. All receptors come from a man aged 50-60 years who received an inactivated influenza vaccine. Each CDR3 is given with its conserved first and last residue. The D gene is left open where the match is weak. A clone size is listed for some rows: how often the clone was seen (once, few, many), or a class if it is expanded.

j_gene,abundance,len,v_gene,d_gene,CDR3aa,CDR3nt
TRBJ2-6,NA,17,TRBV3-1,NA,CASSQVWGGAGANVLTF,TGTGCCAGCAGCCAAGTGTGGGGGGGCGCTGGGGCCAACGTCCTGACTTTC
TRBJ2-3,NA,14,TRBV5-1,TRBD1,CASSYGQGIDTQYF,TGCGCCAGCAGCTACGGACAGGGCATAGATACGCAGTATTTT
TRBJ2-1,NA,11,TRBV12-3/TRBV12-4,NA,CASSWINEQFF,TGTGCCAGCAGCTGGATCAATGAGCAGTTCTTC
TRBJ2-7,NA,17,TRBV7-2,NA,CASSPQVGLRTGHEQYF,TGTGCCAGCAGCCCCCAGGTAGGCCTAAGAACTGGTCACGAGCAGTACTTC
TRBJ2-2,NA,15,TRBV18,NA,CASSPSPSDTGELFF,TGTGCCAGCTCCCCCTCCCCATCGGACACCGGGGAGCTGTTTTTT
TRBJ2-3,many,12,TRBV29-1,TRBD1,CSGGQGTDTQYF,TGCAGCGGAGGACAGGGGACAGATACGCAGTATTTT
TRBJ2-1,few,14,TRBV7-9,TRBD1,CASSWGTGFDEQFF,TGTGCCAGCAGCTGGGGGACAGGGTTTGATGAGCAGTTCTTC
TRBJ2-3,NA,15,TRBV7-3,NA,CASSASPGYTDTQYF,TGTGCCAGCAGCGCTTCTCCCGGTTACACAGATACGCAGTATTTT
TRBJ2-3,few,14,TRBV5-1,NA,CASSFGRAADTQYF,TGCGCCAGCAGCTTTGGCAGGGCGGCAGATACGCAGTATTTT
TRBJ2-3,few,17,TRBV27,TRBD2,CASSFLAGARGTDTQYF,TGTGCCAGCAGTTTCCTAGCGGGAGCGCGGGGAACAGATACGCAGTATTTT
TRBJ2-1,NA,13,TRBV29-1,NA,CSALLAGSNEQFF,TGCAGCGCCTTACTTGCGGGAAGCAATGAGCAGTTCTTC
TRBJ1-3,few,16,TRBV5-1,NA,CASSFTGPTEGNTIYF,TGCGCCAGCAGCTTTACGGGCCCGACCGAAGGAAACACCATATATTTT
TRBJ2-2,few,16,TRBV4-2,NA,CASSQEGPTRAGELFF,TGTGCCAGCAGCCAAGAGGGACCAACTCGGGCCGGGGAGCTGTTTTTT
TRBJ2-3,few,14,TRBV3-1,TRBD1,CASSQQGDVDTQYF,TGTGCCAGCAGCCAACAGGGGGATGTAGATACGCAGTATTTT